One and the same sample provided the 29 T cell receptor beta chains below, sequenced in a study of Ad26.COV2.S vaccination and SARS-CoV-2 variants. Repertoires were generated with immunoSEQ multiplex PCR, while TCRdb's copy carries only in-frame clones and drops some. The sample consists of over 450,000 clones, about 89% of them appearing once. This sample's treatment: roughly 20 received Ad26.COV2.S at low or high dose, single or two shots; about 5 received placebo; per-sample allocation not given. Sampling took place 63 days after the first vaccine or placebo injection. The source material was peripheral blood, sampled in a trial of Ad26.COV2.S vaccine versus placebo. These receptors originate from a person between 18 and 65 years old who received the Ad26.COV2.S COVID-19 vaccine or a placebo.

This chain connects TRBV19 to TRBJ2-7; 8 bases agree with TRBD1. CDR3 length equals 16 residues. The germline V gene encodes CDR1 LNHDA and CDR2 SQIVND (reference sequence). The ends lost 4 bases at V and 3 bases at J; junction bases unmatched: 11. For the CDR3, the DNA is TGTGCCAGTAGTACGAAAGGGACAGGTGGATTCTACGAGCAGTACTTC. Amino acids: CASSTKGTGGFYEQYF.

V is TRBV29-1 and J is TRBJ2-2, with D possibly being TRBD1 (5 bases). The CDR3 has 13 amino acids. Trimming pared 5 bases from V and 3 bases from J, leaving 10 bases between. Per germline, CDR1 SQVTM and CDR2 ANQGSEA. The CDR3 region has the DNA TGCAGCGTTCCCAGGGTTCACACCGGGGAGCTGTTTTTT. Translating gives CSVPRVHTGELFF.

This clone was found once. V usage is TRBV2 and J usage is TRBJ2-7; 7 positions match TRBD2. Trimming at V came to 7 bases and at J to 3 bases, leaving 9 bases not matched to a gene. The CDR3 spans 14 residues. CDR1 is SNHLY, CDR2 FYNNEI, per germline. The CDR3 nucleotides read TGTGCCAGCACCGGCCTTAGCGGGTACTACGAGCAGTACTTC. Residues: CASTGLSGYYEQYF.

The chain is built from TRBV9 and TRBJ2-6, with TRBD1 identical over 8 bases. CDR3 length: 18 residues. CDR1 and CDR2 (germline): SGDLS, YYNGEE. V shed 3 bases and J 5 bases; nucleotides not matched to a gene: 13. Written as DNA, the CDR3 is TGTGCCAGCAGCGCCAGGACAGGGACCTTGAGCTGGGCCAACGTCCTGACTTTC. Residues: CASSARTGTLSWANVLTF. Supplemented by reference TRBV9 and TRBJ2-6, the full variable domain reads DSGVTQTPKHLITATGQRVTLRCSPRSGDLSVYWYQQSLDQGLQFLIQYYNGEERAKGNILERFSAQQFPDLHSELNLSSLELGDSALYFCASSARTGTLSWANVLTFGAGSRLTVL.

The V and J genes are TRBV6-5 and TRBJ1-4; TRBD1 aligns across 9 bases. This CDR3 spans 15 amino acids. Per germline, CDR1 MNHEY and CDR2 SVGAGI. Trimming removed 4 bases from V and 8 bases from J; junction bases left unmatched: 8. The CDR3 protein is CASSSHDRGLEKLFF. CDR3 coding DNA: TGTGCCAGCAGTTCCCATGACAGGGGGTTAGAAAAACTGTTTTTT.

CDR3 residues: CASSPSGSSYEQYF. As DNA, the CDR3 is TGTGCCAGCTCACCATCAGGGTCCTCCTACGAGCAGTACTTC. The J gene is TRBJ2-7, the V gene TRBV18, with D perhaps matching TRBD1 (5 bases). There are 14 residues in the CDR3. Germline V gene lookup returns CDR1 KGHSH and CDR2 LQKENI. V lost 2 bases and J 0 bases, leaving 8 bases between the germline ends.

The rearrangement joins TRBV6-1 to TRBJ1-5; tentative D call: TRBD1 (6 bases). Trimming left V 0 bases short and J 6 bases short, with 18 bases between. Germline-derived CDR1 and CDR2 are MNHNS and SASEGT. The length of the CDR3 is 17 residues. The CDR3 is CASSEAAKGRGGQPQHF. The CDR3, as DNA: TGTGCCAGCAGTGAAGCGGCAAAGGGCAGGGGAGGTCAGCCCCAGCATTTT.

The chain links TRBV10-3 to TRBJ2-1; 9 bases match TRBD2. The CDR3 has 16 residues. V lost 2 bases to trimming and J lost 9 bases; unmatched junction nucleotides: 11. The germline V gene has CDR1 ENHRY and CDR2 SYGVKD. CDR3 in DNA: TGTGCCATCAGTGAGGGCGGGGGTAGCGGGAGAGTTGAGCAGTTCTTC. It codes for CAISEGGGSGRVEQFF.

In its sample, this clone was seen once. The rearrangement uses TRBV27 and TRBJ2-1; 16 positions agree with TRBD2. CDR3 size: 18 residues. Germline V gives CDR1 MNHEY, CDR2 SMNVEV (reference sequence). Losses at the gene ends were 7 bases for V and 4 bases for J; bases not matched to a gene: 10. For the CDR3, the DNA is TGTGCCAGCACCTCCGGGGGACTAGCGGGAGGGCGGTACAATGAGCAGTTCTTC. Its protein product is CASTSGGLAGGRYNEQFF.

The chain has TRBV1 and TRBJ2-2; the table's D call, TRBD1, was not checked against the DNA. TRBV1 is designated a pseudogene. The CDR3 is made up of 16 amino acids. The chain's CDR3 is CTRRTALNTNTGELFF. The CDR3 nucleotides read TGCACCCGAAGGACAGCATTGAATACGAACACCGGGGAGCTGTTTTTT.

The CDR3 here is CASSPSVSYGYTF. CDR3 sequence (DNA): TGTGCCAGCAGTCCCTCAGTTTCCTATGGCTACACCTTC. The chain joins TRBV27 to TRBJ1-2; D not certain. The CDR3 has 13 amino acids. V lost 5 bases, J lost 4 bases, and 11 bases lay in between. Looked up from germline, CDR1 is MNHEY and CDR2 is SMNVEV (reference sequence).

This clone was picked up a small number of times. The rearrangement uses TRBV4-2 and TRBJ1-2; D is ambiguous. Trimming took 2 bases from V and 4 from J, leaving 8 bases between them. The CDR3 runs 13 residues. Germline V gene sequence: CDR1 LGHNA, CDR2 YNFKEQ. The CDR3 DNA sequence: TGTGCCAGCAGCCAAACCGGCCCCTATGGCTACACCTTC. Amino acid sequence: CASSQTGPYGYTF.

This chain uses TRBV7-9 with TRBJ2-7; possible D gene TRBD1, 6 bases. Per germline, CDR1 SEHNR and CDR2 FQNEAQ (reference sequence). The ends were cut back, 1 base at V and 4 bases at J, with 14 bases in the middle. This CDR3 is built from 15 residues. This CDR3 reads CASSLGGLGLYEQYF. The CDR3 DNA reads TGTGCCAGCAGCTTAGGGGGGCTAGGCCTTTACGAGCAGTACTTC.

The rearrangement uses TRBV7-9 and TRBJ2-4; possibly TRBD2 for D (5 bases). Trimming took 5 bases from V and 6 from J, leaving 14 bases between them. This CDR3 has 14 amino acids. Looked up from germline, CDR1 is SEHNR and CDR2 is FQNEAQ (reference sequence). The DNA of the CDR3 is TGTGCCAGCAGCCCTGGACTTTCGGGAAACATTCAGTACTTC. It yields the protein CASSPGLSGNIQYF.

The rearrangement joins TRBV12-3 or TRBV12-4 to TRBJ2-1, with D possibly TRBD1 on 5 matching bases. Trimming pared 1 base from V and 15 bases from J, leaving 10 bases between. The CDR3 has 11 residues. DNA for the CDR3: TGTGCCAGCAGTTTAGGACTCACAGGGTTCTTC. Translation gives CASSLGLTGFF.

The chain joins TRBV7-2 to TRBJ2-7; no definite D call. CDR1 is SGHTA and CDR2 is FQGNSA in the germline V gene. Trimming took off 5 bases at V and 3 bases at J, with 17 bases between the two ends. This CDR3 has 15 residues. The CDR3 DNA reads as TGTGCCAGCAGCCGCATGCCATCGGGTAACTACGAGCAGTACTTC. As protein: CASSRMPSGNYEQYF.

For the CDR3, the DNA is TGTGCCAGCAGCTTACCTATCGGGGGACAGGGCACAGATACGCAGTATTTT. Translating gives CASSLPIGGQGTDTQYF. The chain uses TRBV7-9 and TRBJ2-3; TRBD1 agrees at 8 bases. This CDR3 is built from 17 residues. Per germline, CDR1 SEHNR and CDR2 FQNEAQ (reference sequence). The V gene end was trimmed by 2 bases and the J gene end by 1 base; junction bases not matched to a gene: 8.

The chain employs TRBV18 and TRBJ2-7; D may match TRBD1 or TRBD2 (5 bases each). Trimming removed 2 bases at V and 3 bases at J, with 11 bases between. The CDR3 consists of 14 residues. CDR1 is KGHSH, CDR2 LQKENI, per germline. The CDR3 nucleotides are TGTGCCAGCTCACCAACGGAGAGGGGCTACGAGCAGTACTTC. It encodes CASSPTERGYEQYF.

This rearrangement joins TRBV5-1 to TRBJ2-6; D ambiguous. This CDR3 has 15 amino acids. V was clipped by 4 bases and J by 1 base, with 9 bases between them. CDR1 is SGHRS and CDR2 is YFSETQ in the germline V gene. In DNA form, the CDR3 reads TGCGCCAGCAGCCCGGAGCCATCTGGGGCCAACGTCCTGACTTTC. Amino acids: CASSPEPSGANVLTF.

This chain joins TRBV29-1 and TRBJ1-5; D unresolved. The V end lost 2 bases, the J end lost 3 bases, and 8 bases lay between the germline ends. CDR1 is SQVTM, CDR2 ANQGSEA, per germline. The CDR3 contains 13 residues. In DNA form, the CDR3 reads TGCAGCGTTGAAAAACAATTCAATCAGCCCCAGCATTTT. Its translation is CSVEKQFNQPQHF.

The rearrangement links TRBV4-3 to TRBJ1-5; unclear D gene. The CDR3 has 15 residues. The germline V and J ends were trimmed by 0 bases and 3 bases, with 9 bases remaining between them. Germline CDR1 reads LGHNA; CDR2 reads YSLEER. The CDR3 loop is CASSQDLTVNQPQHF. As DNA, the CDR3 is TGCGCCAGCAGCCAAGATCTAACAGTCAATCAGCCCCAGCATTTT.

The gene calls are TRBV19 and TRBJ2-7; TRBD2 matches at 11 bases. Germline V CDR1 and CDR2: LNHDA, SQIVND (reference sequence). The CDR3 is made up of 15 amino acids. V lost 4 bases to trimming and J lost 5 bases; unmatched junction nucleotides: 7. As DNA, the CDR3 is TGTGCCAGTAGTACTTGGGCTAGCGGGAGGAACGAGCAGTACTTC. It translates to CASSTWASGRNEQYF.

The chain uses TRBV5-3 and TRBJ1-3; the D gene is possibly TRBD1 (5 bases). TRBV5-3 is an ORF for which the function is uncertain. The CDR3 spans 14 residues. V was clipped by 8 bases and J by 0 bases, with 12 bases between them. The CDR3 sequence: CASAIDSSGNTIYF. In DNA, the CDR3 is TGTGCCAGCGCAATTGACAGCTCTGGAAACACCATATATTTT.

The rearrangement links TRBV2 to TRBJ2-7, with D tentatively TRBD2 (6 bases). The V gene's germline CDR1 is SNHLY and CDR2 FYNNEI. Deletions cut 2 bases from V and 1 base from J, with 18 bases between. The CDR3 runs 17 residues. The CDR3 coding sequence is TGTGCCAGCAGTGAAATTGGGACCCTGGGGGGTTCCTACGAGCAGTACTTC. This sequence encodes CASSEIGTLGGSYEQYF.

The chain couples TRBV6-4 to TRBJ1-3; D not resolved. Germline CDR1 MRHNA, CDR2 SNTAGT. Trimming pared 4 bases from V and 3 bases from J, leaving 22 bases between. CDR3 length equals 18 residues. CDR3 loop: CASSGRRTSFRHGNTIYF. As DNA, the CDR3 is TGTGCCAGCAGTGGGCGACGGACTTCTTTTCGGCATGGAAACACCATATATTTT.

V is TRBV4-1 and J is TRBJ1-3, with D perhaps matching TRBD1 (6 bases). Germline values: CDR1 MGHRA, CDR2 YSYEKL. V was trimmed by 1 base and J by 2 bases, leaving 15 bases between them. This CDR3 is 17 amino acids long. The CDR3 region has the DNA TGCGCCAGCAGCCAAGGCCCAGGGGTATCGACTGGAAACACCATATATTTT. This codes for CASSQGPGVSTGNTIYF.

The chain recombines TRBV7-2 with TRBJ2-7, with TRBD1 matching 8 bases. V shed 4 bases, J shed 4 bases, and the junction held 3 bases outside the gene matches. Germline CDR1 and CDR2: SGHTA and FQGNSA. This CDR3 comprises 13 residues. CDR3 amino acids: CASSSDRGYEQYF. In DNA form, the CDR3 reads TGTGCCAGCAGCTCTGACAGGGGTTACGAGCAGTACTTC.

The CDR3: CASRPPGLGYNEQFF. The CDR3 nucleotides read TGTGCCAGTAGACCCCCGGGACTAGGTTACAATGAGCAGTTCTTC. The chain has TRBV19 and TRBJ2-1; 8 nucleotides agree with TRBD2. V was pared by 6 bases and J by 4 bases, with 8 bases of the junction left unmatched. The CDR3 is made up of 15 amino acids. From germline, CDR1 is LNHDA and CDR2 SQIVND (reference sequence).

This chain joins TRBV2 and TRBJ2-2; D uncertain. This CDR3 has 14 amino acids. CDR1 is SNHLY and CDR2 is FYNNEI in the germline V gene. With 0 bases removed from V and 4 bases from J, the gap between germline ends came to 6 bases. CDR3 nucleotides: TGTGCCAGCAGTGAAGCGCTTGTCACCGGGGAGCTGTTTTTT. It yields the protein CASSEALVTGELFF.